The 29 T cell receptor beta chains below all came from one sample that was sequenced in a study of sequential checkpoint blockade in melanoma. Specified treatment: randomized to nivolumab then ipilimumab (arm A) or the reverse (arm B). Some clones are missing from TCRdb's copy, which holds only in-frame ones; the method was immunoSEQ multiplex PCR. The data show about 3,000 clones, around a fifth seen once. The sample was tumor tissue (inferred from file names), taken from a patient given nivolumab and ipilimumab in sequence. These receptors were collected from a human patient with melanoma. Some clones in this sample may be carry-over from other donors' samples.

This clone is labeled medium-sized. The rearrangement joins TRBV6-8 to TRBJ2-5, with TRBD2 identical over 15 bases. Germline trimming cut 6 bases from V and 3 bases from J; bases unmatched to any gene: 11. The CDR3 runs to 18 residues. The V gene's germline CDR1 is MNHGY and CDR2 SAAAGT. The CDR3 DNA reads TGTGCCAGCAGACCGGGACTAGCGGGGGGCCGAGGGGAAGAGACCCAGTACTTC. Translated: CASRPGLAGGRGEETQYF.

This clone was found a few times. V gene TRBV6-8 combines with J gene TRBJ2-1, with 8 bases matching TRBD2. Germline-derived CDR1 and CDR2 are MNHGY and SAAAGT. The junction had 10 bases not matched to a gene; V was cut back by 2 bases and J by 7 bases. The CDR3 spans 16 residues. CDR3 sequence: CASSYQRGLTGNEQFF. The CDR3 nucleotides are TGTGCCAGCAGTTACCAGCGGGGGCTGACGGGGAATGAGCAGTTCTTC.

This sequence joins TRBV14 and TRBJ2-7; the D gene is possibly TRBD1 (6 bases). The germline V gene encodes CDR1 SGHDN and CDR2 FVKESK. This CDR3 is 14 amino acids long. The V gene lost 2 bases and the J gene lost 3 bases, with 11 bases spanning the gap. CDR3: CASSQLGQLYEQYF. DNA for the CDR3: TGTGCCAGCAGCCAACTTGGACAGCTCTACGAGCAGTACTTC.

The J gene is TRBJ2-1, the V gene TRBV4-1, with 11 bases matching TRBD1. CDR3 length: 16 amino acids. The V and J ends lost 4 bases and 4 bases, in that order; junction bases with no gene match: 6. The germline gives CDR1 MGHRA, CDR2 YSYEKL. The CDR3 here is CASSLRTGGRYNEQFF. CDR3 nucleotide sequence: TGCGCCAGCAGCCTACGGACAGGGGGCCGGTACAATGAGCAGTTCTTC.

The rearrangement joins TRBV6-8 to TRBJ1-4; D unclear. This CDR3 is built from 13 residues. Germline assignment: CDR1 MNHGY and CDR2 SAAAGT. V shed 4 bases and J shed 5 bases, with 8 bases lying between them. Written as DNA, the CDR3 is TGTGCCAGCAGTTCACGGCGGAATGAAAAACTGTTTTTT. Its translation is CASSSRRNEKLFF.

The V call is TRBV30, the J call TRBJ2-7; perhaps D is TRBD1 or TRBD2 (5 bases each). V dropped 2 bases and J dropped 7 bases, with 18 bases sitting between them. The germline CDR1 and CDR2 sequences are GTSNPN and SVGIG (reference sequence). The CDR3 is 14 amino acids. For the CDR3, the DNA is TGTGCCTGGAGTACAGGCAGGGAGTCGGGGGAGCAGTACTTC. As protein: CAWSTGRESGEQYF.

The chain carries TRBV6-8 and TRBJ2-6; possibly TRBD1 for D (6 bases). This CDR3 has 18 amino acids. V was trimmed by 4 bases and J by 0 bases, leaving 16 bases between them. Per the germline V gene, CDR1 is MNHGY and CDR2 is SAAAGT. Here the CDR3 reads CASSSWGHLHSGANVLTF. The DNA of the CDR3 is TGTGCCAGCAGTTCCTGGGGACACCTTCACTCTGGGGCCAACGTCCTGACTTTC.

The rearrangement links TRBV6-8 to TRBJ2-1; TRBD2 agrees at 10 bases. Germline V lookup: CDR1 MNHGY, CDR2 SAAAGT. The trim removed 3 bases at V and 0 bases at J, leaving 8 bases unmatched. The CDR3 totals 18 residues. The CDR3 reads CASSYPGLAVLSYNEQFF. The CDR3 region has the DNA TGTGCCAGCAGTTATCCCGGACTAGCGGTACTCTCCTACAATGAGCAGTTCTTC.

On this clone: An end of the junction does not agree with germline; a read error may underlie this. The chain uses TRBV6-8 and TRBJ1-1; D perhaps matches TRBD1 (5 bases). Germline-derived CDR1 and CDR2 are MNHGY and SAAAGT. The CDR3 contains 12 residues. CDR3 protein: CAISVGGTEAFF. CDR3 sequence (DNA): TGTGCCATCAGTGTGGGGGGTACTGAAGCTTTCTTT.

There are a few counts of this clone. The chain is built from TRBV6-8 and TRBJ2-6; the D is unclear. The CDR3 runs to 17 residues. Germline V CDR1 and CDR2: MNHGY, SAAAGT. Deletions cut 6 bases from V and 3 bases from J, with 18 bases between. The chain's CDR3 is CASSPYGIGFGANVLTF. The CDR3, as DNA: TGTGCCAGCAGCCCGTATGGGATCGGATTTGGGGCCAACGTCCTGACTTTC.

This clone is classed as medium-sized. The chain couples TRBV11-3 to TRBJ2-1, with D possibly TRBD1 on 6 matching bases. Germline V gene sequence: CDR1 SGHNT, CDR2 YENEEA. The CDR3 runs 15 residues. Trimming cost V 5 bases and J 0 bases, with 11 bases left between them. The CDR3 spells CASSRDTSSYNEQFF. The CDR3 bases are TGTGCCAGCAGCAGGGACACGAGCTCCTACAATGAGCAGTTCTTC.

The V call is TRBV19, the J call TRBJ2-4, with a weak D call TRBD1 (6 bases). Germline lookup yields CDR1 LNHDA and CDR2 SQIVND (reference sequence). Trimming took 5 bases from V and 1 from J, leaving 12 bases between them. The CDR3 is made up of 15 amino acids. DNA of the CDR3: TGTGCCAGTAGTGAAGCAGGGGTGGCCAAAAACATTCAGTACTTC. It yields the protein CASSEAGVAKNIQYF.

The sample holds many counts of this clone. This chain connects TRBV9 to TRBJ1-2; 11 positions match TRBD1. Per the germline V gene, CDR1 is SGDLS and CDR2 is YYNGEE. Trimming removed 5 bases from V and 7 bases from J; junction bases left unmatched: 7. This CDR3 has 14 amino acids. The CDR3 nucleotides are TGTGCCAGCAGTCTAGGACAGGGGGCTGGTGGCTACACCTTC. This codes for CASSLGQGAGGYTF.

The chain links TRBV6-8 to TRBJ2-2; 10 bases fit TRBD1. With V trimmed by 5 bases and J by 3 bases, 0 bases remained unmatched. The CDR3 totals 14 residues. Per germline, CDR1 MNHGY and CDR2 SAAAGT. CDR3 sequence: CASSGTGDTGELFF. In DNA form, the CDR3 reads TGTGCCAGCAGTGGGACAGGGGACACCGGGGAGCTGTTTTTT.

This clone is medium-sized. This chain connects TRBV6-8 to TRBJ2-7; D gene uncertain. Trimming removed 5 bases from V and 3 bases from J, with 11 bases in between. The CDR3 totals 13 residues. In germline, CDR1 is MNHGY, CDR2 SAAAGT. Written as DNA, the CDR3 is TGTGCCAGCAGTGCTACAGACTTCTACGAGCAGTACTTC. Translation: CASSATDFYEQYF.

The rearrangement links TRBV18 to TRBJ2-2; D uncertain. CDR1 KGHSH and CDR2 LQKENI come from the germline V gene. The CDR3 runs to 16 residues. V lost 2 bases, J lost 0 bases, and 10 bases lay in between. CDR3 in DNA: TGTGCCAGCTCACCAGTGGAGAGATCGAACACCGGGGAGCTGTTTTTT. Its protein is CASSPVERSNTGELFF.

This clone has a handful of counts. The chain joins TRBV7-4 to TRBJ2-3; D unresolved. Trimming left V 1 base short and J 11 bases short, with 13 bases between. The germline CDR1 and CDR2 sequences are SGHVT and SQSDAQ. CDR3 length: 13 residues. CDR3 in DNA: TGTGCCAGCAGCTTAGTTCGCCCAAGCGAGCAGTATTTT. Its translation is CASSLVRPSEQYF.

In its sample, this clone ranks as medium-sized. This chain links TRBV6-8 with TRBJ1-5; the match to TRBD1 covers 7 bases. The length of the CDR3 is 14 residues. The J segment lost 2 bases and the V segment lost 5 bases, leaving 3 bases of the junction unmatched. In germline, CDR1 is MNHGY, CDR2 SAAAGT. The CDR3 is CASSKGQRNQPQHF. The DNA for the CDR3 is TGTGCCAGCAGTAAGGGACAGCGCAATCAGCCCCAGCATTTT.

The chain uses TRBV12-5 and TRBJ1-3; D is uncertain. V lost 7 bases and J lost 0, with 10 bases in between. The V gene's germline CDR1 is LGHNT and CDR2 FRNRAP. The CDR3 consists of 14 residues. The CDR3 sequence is CASAEPNSGNTIYF. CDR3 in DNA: TGTGCTAGTGCGGAACCGAACTCTGGAAACACCATATATTTT.

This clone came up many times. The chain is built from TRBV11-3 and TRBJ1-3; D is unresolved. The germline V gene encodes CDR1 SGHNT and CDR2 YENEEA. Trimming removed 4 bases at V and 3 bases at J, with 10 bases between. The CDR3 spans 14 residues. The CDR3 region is CASSSYFSGNTIYF. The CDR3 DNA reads TGTGCCAGCAGCTCGTACTTCAGTGGAAACACCATATATTTT.

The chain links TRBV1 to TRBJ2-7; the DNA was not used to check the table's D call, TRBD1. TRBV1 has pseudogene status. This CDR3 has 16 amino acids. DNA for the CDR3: TGCGCCAGCAGCCAAGCCTCTCAGACAGGAACCTACGAGCAGTACTTC. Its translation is CASSQASQTGTYEQYF.

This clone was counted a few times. CDR3 sequence: CASRPTSISGGLNEQFF. DNA of the CDR3: TGTGCCAGCAGGCCTACGTCTATTAGCGGGGGGCTGAATGAGCAGTTCTTC. The genes are TRBV6-8 and TRBJ2-1, with 10 bases aligning to TRBD2. The J segment lost 7 bases and the V segment lost 6 bases, leaving 15 bases of the junction unmatched. Germline lookup yields CDR1 MNHGY and CDR2 SAAAGT. The CDR3 sequence is 17 residues long.

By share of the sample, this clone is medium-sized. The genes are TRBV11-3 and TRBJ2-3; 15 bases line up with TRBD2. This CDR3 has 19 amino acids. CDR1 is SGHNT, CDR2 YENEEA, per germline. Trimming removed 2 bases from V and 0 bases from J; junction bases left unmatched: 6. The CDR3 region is CASSLRGLAGGPSTDTQYF. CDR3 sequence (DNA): TGTGCCAGCAGCTTACGGGGACTAGCGGGGGGACCTAGCACAGATACGCAGTATTTT.

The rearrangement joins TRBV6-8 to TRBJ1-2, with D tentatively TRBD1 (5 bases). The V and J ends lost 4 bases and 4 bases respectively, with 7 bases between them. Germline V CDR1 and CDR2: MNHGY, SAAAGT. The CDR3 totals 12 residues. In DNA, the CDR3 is TGTGCCAGCAGTTCGGGACTCTATGGCTACACCTTC. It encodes CASSSGLYGYTF.

This CDR3 reads CASTKWGSNQPQHF. DNA of the CDR3: TGTGCCAGCACCAAGTGGGGGAGTAATCAGCCCCAGCATTTT. This rearrangement joins TRBV12-5 to TRBJ1-5, with D possibly being TRBD1 (5 bases). Per the germline V gene, CDR1 is LGHNT and CDR2 is FRNRAP. This CDR3 is built from 14 residues.

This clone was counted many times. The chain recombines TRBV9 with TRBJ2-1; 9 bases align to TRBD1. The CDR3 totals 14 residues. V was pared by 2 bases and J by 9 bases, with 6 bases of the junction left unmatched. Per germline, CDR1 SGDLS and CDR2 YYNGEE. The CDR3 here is CASSVIQGASEQFF. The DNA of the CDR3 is TGTGCCAGCAGCGTTATACAGGGGGCCAGTGAGCAGTTCTTC. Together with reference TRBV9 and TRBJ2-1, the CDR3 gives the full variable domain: DSGVTQTPKHLITATGQRVTLRCSPRSGDLSVYWYQQSLDQGLQFLIQYYNGEERAKGNILERFSAQQFPDLHSELNLSSLELGDSALYFCASSVIQGASEQFFGPGTRLTVL.

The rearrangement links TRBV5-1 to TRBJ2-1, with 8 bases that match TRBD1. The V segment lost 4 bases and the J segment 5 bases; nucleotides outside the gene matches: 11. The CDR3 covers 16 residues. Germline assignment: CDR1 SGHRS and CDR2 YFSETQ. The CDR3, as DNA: TGCGCCAGCAGCCAGGGCCCCGCGACAGGGGACAATGAGCAGTTCTTC. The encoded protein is CASSQGPATGDNEQFF. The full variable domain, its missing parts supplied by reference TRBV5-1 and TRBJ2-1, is KAGVTQTPRYLIKTRGQQVTLSCSPISGHRSVSWYQQTPGQGLQFLFEYFSETQRNKGNFPGRFSGRQFSNSRSEMNVSTLELGDSALYLCASSQGPATGDNEQFFGPGTRLTVL.

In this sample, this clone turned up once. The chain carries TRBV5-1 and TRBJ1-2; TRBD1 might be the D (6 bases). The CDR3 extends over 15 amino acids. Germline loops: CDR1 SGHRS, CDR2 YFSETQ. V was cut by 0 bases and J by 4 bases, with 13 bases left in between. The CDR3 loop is CASSLDGQIFYGYTF. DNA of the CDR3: TGCGCCAGCAGCTTGGACGGACAGATATTCTATGGCTACACCTTC.

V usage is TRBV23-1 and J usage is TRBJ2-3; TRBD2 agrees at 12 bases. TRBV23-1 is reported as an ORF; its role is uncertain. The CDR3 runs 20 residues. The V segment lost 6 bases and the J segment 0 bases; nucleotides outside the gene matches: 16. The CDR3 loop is CASSQDFGLAGTTSTDTQYF. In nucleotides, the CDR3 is TGCGCCAGCAGCCAAGATTTCGGACTAGCGGGGACAACTAGCACAGATACGCAGTATTTT.